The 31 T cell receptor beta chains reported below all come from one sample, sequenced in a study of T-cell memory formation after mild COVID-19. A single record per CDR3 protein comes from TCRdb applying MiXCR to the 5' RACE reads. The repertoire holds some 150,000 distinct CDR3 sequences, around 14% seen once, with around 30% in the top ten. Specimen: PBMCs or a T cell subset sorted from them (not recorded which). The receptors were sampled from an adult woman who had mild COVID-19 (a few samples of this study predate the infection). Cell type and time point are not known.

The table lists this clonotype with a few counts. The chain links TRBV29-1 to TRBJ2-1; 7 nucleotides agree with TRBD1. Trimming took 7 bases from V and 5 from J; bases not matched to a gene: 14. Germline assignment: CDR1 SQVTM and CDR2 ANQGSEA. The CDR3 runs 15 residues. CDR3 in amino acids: CSASALQGPDNEQFF. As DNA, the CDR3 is TGCAGCGCCTCCGCGTTACAGGGGCCGGACAATGAGCAGTTCTTC.

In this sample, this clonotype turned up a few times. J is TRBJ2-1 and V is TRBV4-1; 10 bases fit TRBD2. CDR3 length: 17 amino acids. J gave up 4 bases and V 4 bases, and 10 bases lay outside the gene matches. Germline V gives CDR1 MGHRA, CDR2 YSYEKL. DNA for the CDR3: TGCGCCAGCAGCCTTCTCATAGCGGGGGGAGGGTACAATGAGCAGTTCTTC. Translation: CASSLLIAGGGYNEQFF.

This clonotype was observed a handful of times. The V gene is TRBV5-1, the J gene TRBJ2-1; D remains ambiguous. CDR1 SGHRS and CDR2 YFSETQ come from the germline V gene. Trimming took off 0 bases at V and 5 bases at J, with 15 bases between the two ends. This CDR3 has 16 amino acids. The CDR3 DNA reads TGCGCCAGCAGCTTGGGCGTCATGGGTGGGAACAATGAGCAGTTCTTC. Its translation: CASSLGVMGGNNEQFF.

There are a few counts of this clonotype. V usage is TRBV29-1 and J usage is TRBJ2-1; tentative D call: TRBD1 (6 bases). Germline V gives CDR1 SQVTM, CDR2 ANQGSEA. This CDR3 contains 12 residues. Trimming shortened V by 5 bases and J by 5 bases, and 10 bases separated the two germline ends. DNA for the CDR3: TGCAGCGTTACAGGGATCGACAATGAGCAGTTCTTC. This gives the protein CSVTGIDNEQFF.

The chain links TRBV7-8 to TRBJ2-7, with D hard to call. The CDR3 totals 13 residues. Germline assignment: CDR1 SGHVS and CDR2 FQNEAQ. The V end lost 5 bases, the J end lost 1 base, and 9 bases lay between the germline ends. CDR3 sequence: CASSPDGSYEQYF. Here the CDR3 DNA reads TGTGCCAGCAGCCCCGACGGTTCCTACGAGCAGTACTTC.

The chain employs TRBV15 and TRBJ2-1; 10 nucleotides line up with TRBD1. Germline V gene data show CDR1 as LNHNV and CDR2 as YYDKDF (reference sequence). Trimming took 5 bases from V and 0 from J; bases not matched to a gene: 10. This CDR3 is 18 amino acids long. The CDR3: CATSLLGTGASSYNEQFF. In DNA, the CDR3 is TGTGCCACCAGCCTCTTAGGGACAGGGGCTAGCTCCTACAATGAGCAGTTCTTC.

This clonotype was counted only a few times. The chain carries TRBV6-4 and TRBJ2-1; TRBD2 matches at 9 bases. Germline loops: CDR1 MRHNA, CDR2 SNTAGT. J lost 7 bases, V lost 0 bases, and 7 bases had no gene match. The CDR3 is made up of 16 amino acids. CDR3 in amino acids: CASSDSGGGALNEQFF. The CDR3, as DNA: TGTGCCAGCAGTGACTCTGGCGGGGGGGCCTTGAATGAGCAGTTCTTC.

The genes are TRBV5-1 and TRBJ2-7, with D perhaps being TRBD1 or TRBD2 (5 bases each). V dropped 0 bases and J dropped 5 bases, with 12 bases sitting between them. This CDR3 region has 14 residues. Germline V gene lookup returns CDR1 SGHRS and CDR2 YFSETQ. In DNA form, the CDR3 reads TGCGCCAGCAGCTTGGCAGGGAGCCTCGACGAGCAGTACTTC. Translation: CASSLAGSLDEQYF.

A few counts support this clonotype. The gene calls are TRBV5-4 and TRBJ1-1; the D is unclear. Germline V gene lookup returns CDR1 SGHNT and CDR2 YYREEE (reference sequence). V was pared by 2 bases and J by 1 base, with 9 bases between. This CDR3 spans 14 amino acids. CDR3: CASSLTTGNTEAFF. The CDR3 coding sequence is TGTGCCAGCAGCTTAACCACGGGGAACACTGAAGCTTTCTTT.

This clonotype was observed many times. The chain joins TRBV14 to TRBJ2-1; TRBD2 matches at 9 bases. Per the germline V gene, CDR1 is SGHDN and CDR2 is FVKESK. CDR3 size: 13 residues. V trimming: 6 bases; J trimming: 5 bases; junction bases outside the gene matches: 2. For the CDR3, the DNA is TGTGCCAGCAGTTCTAGCGGGAACAATGAGCAGTTCTTC. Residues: CASSSSGNNEQFF.

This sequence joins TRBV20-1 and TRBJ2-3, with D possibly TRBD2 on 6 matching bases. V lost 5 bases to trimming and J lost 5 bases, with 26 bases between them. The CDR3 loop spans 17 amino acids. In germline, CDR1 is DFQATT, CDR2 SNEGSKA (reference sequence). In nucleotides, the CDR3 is TGCAGTGCTCGAGGGTATCTAGCGCCCATGAGGGAAGATACGCAGTATTTT. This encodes CSARGYLAPMREDTQYF.

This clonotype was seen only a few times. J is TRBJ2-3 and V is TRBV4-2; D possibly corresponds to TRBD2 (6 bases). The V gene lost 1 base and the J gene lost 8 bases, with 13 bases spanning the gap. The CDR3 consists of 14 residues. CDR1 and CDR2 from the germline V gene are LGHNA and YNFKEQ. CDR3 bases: TGTGCCAGCAGCCAAGTCCTCGGGGGAGGTACGCAGTATTTT. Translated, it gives CASSQVLGGGTQYF.

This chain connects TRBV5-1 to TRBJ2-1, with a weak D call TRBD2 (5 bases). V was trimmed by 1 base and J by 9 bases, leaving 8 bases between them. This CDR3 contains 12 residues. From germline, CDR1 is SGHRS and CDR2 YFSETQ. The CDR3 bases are TGCGCCAGCAGCTTGAACGAGGGTGAGCAGTTCTTC. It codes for CASSLNEGEQFF. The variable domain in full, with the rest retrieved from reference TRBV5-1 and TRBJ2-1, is KAGVTQTPRYLIKTRGQQVTLSCSPISGHRSVSWYQQTPGQGLQFLFEYFSETQRNKGNFPGRFSGRQFSNSRSEMNVSTLELGDSALYLCASSLNEGEQFFGPGTRLTVL.

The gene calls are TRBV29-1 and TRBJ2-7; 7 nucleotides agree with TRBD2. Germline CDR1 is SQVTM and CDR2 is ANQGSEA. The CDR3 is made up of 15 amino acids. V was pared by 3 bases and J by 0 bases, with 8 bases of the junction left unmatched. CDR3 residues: CSVELAGVYSYEQYF. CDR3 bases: TGCAGCGTTGAGCTCGCGGGGGTTTACTCCTACGAGCAGTACTTC.

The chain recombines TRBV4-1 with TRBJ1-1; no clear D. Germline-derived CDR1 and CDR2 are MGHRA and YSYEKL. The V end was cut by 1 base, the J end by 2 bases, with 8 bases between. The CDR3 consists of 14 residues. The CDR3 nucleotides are TGCGCCAGCAGCCAAGTCACAGATAACACTGAAGCTTTCTTT. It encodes CASSQVTDNTEAFF.

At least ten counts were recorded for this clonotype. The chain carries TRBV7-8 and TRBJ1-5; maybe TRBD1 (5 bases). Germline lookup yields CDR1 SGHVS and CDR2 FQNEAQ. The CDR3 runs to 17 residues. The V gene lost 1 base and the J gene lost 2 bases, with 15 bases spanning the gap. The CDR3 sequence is CASSLEEGSYGNQPQHF. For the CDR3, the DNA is TGTGCCAGCAGCTTAGAGGAGGGGTCCTATGGCAATCAGCCCCAGCATTTT. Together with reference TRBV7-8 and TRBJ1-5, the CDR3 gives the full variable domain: GAGVSQSPRYKVAKRGQDVALRCDPISGHVSLFWYQQALGQGPEFLTYFQNEAQLDKSGLPSDRFFAERPEGSVSTLKIQRTQQEDSAVYLCASSLEEGSYGNQPQHFGDGTRLSIL.

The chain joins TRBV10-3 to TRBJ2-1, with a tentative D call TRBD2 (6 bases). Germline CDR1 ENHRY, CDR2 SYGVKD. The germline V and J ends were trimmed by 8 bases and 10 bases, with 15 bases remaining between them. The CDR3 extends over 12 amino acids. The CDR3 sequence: CAIGTPGDEQFF. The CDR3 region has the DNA TGTGCCATCGGGACTCCAGGCGACGAGCAGTTCTTC.

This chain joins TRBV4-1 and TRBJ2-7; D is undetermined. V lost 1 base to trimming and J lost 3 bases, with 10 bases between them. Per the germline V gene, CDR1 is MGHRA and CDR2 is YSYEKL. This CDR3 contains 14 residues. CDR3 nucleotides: TGCGCCAGCAGCCAAGGACAAGGATTCTACGAGCAGTACTTC. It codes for CASSQGQGFYEQYF.

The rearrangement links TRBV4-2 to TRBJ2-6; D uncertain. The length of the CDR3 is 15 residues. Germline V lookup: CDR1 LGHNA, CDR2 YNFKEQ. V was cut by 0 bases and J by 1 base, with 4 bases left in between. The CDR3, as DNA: TGTGCCAGCAGCCAAGATCAGTCTGGGGCCAACGTCCTGACTTTC. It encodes CASSQDQSGANVLTF.

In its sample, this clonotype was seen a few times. The DNA for the CDR3 is TGTGCCAGCAGTGGAAGTGGTGAGCAGTTCTTC. Translation: CASSGSGEQFF. This sequence joins TRBV2 and TRBJ2-1, with D unclear. The CDR3 has 11 amino acids. CDR1 and CDR2 (germline): SNHLY, FYNNEI. Trimming shortened V by 4 bases and J by 9 bases, and 7 bases separated the two germline ends.

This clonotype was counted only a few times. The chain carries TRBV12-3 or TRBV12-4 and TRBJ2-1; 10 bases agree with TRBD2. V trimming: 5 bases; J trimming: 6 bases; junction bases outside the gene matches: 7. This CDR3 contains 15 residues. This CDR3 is CASSRTSGSANEQFF. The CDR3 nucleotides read TGTGCCAGCAGTCGGACTAGCGGATCGGCCAATGAGCAGTTCTTC.

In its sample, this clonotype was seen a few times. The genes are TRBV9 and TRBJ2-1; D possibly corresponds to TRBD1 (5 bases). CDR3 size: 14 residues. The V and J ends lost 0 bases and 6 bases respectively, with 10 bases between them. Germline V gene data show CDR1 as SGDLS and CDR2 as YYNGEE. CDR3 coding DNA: TGTGCCAGCAGCGTAGTCGGACACCCCAATGAGCAGTTCTTC. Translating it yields CASSVVGHPNEQFF.

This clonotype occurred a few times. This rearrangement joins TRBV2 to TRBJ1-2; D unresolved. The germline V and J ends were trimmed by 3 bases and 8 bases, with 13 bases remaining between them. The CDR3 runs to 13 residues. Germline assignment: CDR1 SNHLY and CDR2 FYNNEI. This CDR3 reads CASSESLSDGYTF. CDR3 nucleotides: TGTGCCAGCAGTGAGTCCCTTTCCGACGGCTACACCTTC.

CDR3 amino acids: CASSLEKTSSSYEQYF. The CDR3 nucleotides are TGTGCCAGCAGCTTAGAGAAGACTAGCAGCTCCTACGAGCAGTACTTC. The chain combines TRBV7-9 with TRBJ2-7, with 7 bases aligning to TRBD2. Trimming removed 1 base from V and 0 bases from J; junction bases left unmatched: 6. CDR3 length equals 16 residues. Germline CDR1 is SEHNR and CDR2 is FQNEAQ (reference sequence). The whole variable domain, filled in from reference TRBV7-9 and TRBJ2-7, reads DTGVSQNPRHKITKRGQNVTFRCDPISEHNRLYWYRQTLGQGPEFLTYFQNEAQLEKSRLLSDRFSAERPKGSFSTLEIQRTEQGDSAMYLCASSLEKTSSSYEQYFGPGTRLTVT.

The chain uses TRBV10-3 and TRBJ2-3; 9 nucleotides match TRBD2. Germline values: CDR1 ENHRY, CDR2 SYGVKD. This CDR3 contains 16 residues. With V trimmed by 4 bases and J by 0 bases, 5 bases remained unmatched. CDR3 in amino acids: CAISALAGQSTDTQYF. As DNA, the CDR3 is TGTGCCATCAGTGCTCTAGCGGGACAAAGCACAGATACGCAGTATTTT.

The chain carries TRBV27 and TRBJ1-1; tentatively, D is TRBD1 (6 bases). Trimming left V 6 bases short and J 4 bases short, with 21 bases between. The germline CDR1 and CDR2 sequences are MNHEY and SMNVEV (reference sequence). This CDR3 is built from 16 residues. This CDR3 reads CASRSVQGITFTEAFF. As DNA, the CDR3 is TGTGCCAGCAGGAGTGTCCAGGGGATCACGTTCACTGAAGCTTTCTTT.

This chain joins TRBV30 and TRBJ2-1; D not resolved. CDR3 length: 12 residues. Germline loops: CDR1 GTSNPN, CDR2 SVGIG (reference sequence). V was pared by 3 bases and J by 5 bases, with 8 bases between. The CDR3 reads CAWRDLDNEQFF. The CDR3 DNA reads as TGTGCCTGGAGGGACCTTGACAATGAGCAGTTCTTC.

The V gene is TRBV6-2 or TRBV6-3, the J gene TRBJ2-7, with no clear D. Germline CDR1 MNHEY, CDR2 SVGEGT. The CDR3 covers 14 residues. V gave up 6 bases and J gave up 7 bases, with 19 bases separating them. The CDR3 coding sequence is TGTGCCAGCAGCTCCGGTCCAGGACGGTGGGAGCAGTACTTC. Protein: CASSSGPGRWEQYF.

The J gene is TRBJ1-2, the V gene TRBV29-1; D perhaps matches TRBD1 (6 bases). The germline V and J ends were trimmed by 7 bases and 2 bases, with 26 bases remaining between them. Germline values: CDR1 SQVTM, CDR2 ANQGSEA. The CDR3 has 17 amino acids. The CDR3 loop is CSARGGVGTHTNYGYTF. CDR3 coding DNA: TGCAGCGCCCGAGGGGGTGTCGGGACACATACAAACTATGGCTACACCTTC.

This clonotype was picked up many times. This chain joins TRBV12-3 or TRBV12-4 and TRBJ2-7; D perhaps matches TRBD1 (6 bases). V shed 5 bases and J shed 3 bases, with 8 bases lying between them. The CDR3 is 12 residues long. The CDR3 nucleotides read TGTGCCAGCAGTAGACAGGACTACGAGCAGTACTTC. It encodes CASSRQDYEQYF.

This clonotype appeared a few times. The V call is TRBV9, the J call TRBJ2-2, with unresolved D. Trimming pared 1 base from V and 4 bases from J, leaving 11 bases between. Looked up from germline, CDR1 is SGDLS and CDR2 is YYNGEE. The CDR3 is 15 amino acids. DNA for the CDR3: TGTGCCAGCAGCGTATCAACAGCGAGCACCGGGGAGCTGTTTTTT. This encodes CASSVSTASTGELFF. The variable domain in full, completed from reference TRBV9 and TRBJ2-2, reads DSGVTQTPKHLITATGQRVTLRCSPRSGDLSVYWYQQSLDQGLQFLIQYYNGEERAKGNILERFSAQQFPDLHSELNLSSLELGDSALYFCASSVSTASTGELFFGEGSRLTVL.